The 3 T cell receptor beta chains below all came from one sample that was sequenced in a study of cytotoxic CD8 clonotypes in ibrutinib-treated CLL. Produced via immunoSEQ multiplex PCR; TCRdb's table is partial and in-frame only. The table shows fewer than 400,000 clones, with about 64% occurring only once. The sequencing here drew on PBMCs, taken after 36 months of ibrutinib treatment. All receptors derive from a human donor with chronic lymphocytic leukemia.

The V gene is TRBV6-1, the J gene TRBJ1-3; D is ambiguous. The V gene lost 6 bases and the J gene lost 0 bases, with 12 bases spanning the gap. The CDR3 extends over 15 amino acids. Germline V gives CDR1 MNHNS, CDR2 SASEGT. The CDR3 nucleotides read TGTGCCAGCAGATTCAGGAGCCTCTCTGGAAACACCATATATTTT. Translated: CASRFRSLSGNTIYF.

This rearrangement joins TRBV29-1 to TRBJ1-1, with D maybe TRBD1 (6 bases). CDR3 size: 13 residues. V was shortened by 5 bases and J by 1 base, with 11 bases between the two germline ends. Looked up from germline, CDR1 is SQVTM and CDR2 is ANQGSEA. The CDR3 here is CSVRTDPNTEAFF. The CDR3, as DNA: TGCAGCGTTAGGACAGACCCGAACACTGAAGCTTTCTTT.

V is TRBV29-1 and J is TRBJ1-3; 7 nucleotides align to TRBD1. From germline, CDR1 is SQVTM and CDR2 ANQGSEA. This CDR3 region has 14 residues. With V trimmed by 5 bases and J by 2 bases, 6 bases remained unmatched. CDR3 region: CSVITGEPGNTIYF. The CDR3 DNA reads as TGCAGCGTTATAACAGGGGAACCTGGAAACACCATATATTTT.